The sequence of this TCR beta chain was determined in a study of CD8 T cells in Susac syndrome. Random hexamers served to reverse transcribe roughly 0.45 to 1 ug RNA. TCRdb re-derived calls from the immunoSEQ multiplex PCR reads in MiXCR, one entry per CDR3 protein. The repertoire holds about 140,000 distinct CDR3 sequences, with about 95% as singletons. Between the trimmed V and J ends, which lost 5 bases and 8 bases, there was a span of 9 bases. This CDR3 has 11 residues. This chain links TRBV12-3 or TRBV12-4 with TRBJ1-1; D may be TRBD1 (6 bases). Material: CD4+ T cells from PBMCs. This TCR came from a human donor with multiple sclerosis. DNA of the CDR3: TGTGCCAGCAGTAGGACAGACGAAGCTTTCTTT. Translation gives CASSRTDEAFF.